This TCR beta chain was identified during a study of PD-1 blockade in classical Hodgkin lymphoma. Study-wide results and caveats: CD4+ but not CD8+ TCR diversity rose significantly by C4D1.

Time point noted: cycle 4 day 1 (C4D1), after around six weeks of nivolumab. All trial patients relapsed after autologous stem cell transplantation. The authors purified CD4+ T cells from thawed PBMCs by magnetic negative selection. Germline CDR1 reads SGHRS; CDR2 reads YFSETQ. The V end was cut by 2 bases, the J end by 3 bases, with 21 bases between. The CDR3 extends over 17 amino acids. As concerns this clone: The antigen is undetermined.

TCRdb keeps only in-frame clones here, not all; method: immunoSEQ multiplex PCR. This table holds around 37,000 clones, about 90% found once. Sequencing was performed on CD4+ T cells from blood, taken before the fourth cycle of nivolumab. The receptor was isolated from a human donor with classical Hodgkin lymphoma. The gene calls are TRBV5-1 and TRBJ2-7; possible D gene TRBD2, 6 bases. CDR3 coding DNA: TGCGCCAGCAGCTTTACCCGAGCCGGGAGAGCCCACTACGAGCAGTACTTC. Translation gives CASSFTRAGRAHYEQYF.